Listed below are T cell receptor beta chains from one sample, sequenced in a study of OX40 agonist ivuxolimab in advanced cancers. Sequencing used immunoSEQ multiplex PCR; TCRdb keeps in-frame clones, though not all of them. The sample carries some 49,000 clones, 85% recorded once. The sequenced sample was CD4+ or CD8+ T cells sorted from blood, obtained in a trial of the OX40 agonist ivuxolimab. These TCRs come from an adult with an advanced solid tumor such as melanoma, head and neck, liver or kidney cancer. The CDR3 runs from the conserved cysteine through the conserved F or W. Each record gives: D gene, V gene, CDR3 length, clone size, J gene, CDR3 protein, CDR3 DNA. A D gene is named only where the DNA matches it firmly. Clone size appears in some rows only: once, few, many, or a class for an expanded clone.

NA	TRBV7-3	13	few	TRBJ2-7	CASSQFHGGEQYF	TGTGCCAGCAGCCAATTCCACGGGGGCGAGCAGTACTTC
NA	TRBV15	19	NA	TRBJ1-5	CATSRDKEDYLHTNQPQHF	TGTGCCACCAGCAGAGATAAGGAAGATTATCTTCACACCAATCAGCCCCAGCATTTT
NA	TRBV7-2	15	NA	TRBJ2-5	CASSLASGSLETQYF	TGTGCCAGCAGCTTAGCGAGCGGGTCCCTAGAGACCCAGTACTTC
NA	TRBV19	14	once	TRBJ2-1	CASSIIGIDNEQFF	TGTGCCAGTAGTATTATAGGAATCGACAATGAGCAGTTCTTC
NA	TRBV4-1	15	once	TRBJ1-1	CASSQDPFMNTEAFF	TGCGCCAGCAGCCAAGATCCCTTCATGAACACTGAAGCTTTCTTT
TRBD1	TRBV2	15	NA	TRBJ2-2	CASSWDRDYTGELFF	TGTGCCAGCAGTTGGGACAGGGACTACACCGGGGAGCTGTTTTTT
NA	TRBV9	13	NA	TRBJ1-1	CASSPQGDTEAFF	TGTGCCAGCAGCCCACAGGGAGACACTGAAGCTTTCTTT
TRBD1	TRBV7-9	15	NA	TRBJ1-4	CASSPQGQRDEKLFF	TGTGCCAGCAGCCCCCAGGGACAGCGGGATGAAAAACTGTTTTTT
NA	TRBV27	12	NA	TRBJ2-1	CASSLSSHEQFF	TGTGCCAGCAGTCTCAGCTCCCATGAGCAGTTCTTC
TRBD1	TRBV4-2	16	NA	TRBJ2-5	CASSQEDRGQWETQYF	TGTGCCAGCAGCCAAGAGGACAGGGGGCAGTGGGAGACCCAGTACTTC
NA	TRBV9	14	NA	TRBJ1-1	CASSTGIWNTEAFF	TGTGCCAGCAGCACAGGGATTTGGAACACTGAAGCTTTCTTT
TRBD1	TRBV4-3	15	NA	TRBJ2-2	CASSRGQSNTGELFF	TGCGCCAGCAGCCGGGGACAGTCGAACACCGGGGAGCTGTTTTTT
TRBD1	TRBV4-2	14	once	TRBJ2-1	CASSIGTGDNEQFF	TGTGCCAGCAGCATAGGGACAGGAGACAATGAGCAGTTCTTC
TRBD1	TRBV15	15	NA	TRBJ1-5	CATTIDRGKSQPQHF	TGTGCCACCACCATCGACAGGGGAAAGAGTCAGCCCCAGCATTTT
TRBD1	TRBV11-2	16	NA	TRBJ2-1	CASSLSTGGRYNEQFF	TGTGCCAGCAGCCTTTCGACAGGGGGGCGGTACAATGAGCAGTTCTTC
NA	TRBV9	13	NA	TRBJ2-1	CASSPETYNEQFF	TGTGCCAGCAGCCCGGAAACCTACAATGAGCAGTTCTTC
NA	TRBV7-2	14	NA	TRBJ2-1	CASSRPQDYNEQFF	TGTGCCAGCAGCCGACCGCAAGACTACAATGAGCAGTTCTTC
NA	TRBV19	13	NA	TRBJ2-7	CASSILGGNEQYF	TGTGCCAGTAGTATACTCGGGGGAAACGAGCAGTACTTC
TRBD1	TRBV6-5	14	NA	TRBJ1-2	CASSYGTGSNGYTF	TGTGCCAGCAGTTACGGGACAGGAAGCAACGGCTACACCTTC
NA	TRBV27	15	NA	TRBJ1-2	CASSLGRGAYTGYTF	TGTGCCAGCAGTTTAGGCCGCGGGGCCTATACGGGCTACACCTTC
NA	TRBV28	13	NA	TRBJ2-7	CASRGTRSYEQYF	TGTGCCAGCAGAGGGACTCGCTCCTACGAGCAGTACTTC
NA	TRBV7-6	13	NA	TRBJ1-4	CASSLEVNEKLFF	TGTGCCAGCAGCTTAGAAGTTAATGAAAAACTGTTTTTT
TRBD1	TRBV12-5	17	NA	TRBJ2-5	CASGFGKGDRGQETQYF	TGTGCTAGTGGTTTTGGGAAGGGGGACAGGGGGCAAGAGACCCAGTACTTC
NA	TRBV11-1	12	NA	TRBJ1-3	CASSTDGNTIYF	TGTGCCAGCAGCACGGACGGAAACACCATATATTTT
NA	TRBV9	16	NA	TRBJ2-1	CASSIRVRGDHNEQFF	TGTGCCAGCAGCATCCGGGTCAGAGGGGATCACAATGAGCAGTTCTTC
NA	TRBV7-9	16	NA	TRBJ2-1	CASSPPEGLTYNEQFF	TGTGCCAGCAGCCCACCCGAGGGACTGACCTACAATGAGCAGTTCTTC
NA	TRBV7-9	14	NA	TRBJ2-7	CASSLGSTGNEQYF	TGTGCCAGCAGCTTGGGGAGCACAGGCAACGAGCAGTACTTC
TRBD1	TRBV7-7	17	NA	TRBJ2-3	CASSFPTDRGERDTQYF	TGTGCCAGCAGCTTTCCTACGGACAGGGGAGAGAGAGATACGCAGTATTTT
NA	TRBV28	16	NA	TRBJ1-1	CASSSLAQLMNTEAFF	TGTGCCAGCAGTTCGCTAGCACAGCTCATGAACACTGAAGCTTTCTTT
NA	TRBV9	15	NA	TRBJ2-5	CASSVEDRAQETQYF	TGTGCCAGCAGCGTAGAGGACAGAGCTCAAGAGACCCAGTACTTC
NA	TRBV27	13	NA	TRBJ2-1	CASSPGTYNEQFF	TGTGCCAGCAGCCCCGGGACCTACAATGAGCAGTTCTTC
NA	TRBV27	15	NA	TRBJ2-7	CASSFLPQGTYEQYF	TGTGCCAGCAGTTTTCTTCCACAGGGAACCTACGAGCAGTACTTC
TRBD1	TRBV27	15	NA	TRBJ1-6	CASSLVTGGISPLHF	TGTGCCAGCAGTTTGGTGACAGGGGGAATTTCACCCCTCCACTTT
TRBD1	TRBV5-4	15	NA	TRBJ2-4	CASSRTGFSSDIQYF	TGTGCCAGCAGTCGGACAGGGTTTTCGTCGGACATTCAGTACTTC
TRBD1	TRBV5-4	15	NA	TRBJ1-6	CASSLRGQYNSPLHF	TGTGCCAGCAGCTTGCGGGGACAGTATAATTCACCCCTCCACTTT
NA	TRBV27	15	NA	TRBJ2-7	CASSRTANPRDEQYF	TGTGCCAGCAGCCGAACGGCGAACCCTAGGGACGAGCAGTACTTC
TRBD1	TRBV6-5	14	NA	TRBJ2-5	CASTETGGWETQYF	TGTGCCAGCACGGAGACAGGGGGCTGGGAGACCCAGTACTTC
TRBD1	TRBV27	16	NA	TRBJ1-4	CASSLDQGATNEKLFF	TGTGCCAGCAGTCTGGACCAGGGGGCAACTAATGAAAAACTGTTTTTT
TRBD1	TRBV6-5	15	NA	TRBJ2-1	CASSSPGQGHNEQFF	TGTGCCAGCAGTTCCCCGGGACAGGGTCACAATGAGCAGTTCTTC
NA	TRBV6-1	12	NA	TRBJ1-5	CASSLILQPQHF	TGTGCCAGCAGCCTTATCCTGCAGCCCCAGCATTTT
NA	TRBV14	15	NA	TRBJ1-2	CASSQAQGLNYGYTF	TGTGCCAGCAGCCAAGCGCAAGGGCTCAACTATGGCTACACCTTC